What follows are 20 T cell receptor beta chains derived from one specimen sequenced in a study of T-cell memory formation after mild COVID-19. Using its own MiXCR run on the 5' RACE reads, TCRdb lists one record per CDR3 protein. Of about 14,000 distinct CDR3 sequences in the sample, approximately 20% were seen once. The sequencing sample was made of PBMCs or a T cell subset sorted from them (not recorded which). These receptors came from an adult woman who had mild COVID-19 (a few samples of this study predate the infection). Cell type and time point are not known.

In this sample, this clonotype turned up many times. This chain connects TRBV12-3 or TRBV12-4 to TRBJ2-5; 8 bases match TRBD2. The junction had 9 bases not matched to a gene; V was cut back by 5 bases and J by 4 bases. The length of the CDR3 is 15 residues. CDR3 region: CASSPPGGKGETQYF. In DNA form, the CDR3 reads TGTGCCAGCAGTCCCCCGGGAGGGAAGGGAGAGACCCAGTACTTC.

By proportion, this clonotype is medium-sized. The chain employs TRBV12-3 or TRBV12-4 and TRBJ1-5; 9 nucleotides line up with TRBD1. This CDR3 has 20 amino acids. The J segment lost 1 base and the V segment lost 6 bases, leaving 19 bases of the junction unmatched. The CDR3 DNA reads TGTGCCAGCAGCCGTTACGGCCTACTCGACAGGGGGATGAGCAATCAGCCCCAGCATTTT. Translation: CASSRYGLLDRGMSNQPQHF.

This clonotype was counted many times. This rearrangement joins TRBV7-9 to TRBJ1-1, with D tentatively TRBD1 (5 bases). This CDR3 comprises 13 residues. Germline values: CDR1 SEHNR, CDR2 FQNEAQ (reference sequence). With 8 bases removed from V and 5 bases from J, the gap between germline ends came to 15 bases. The chain's CDR3 is CASRGGVRTEAFF. The CDR3 DNA follows: TGTGCCAGCCGGGGGGGGGTACGGACTGAAGCTTTCTTT. Full variable domain (missing parts from reference TRBV7-9 and TRBJ1-1): DTGVSQNPRHKITKRGQNVTFRCDPISEHNRLYWYRQTLGQGPEFLTYFQNEAQLEKSRLLSDRFSAERPKGSFSTLEIQRTEQGDSAMYLCASRGGVRTEAFFGQGTRLTVV.

The sample holds many counts of this clonotype. The chain uses TRBV7-6 and TRBJ2-7, with D uncertain. Trimming stripped 5 bases from V and 4 bases from J, with 15 bases between. The CDR3 is made up of 14 amino acids. Germline values: CDR1 SGHVS, CDR2 FNYEAQ. The CDR3 region is CASSPSYPEYEQYF. As DNA, the CDR3 is TGTGCCAGCAGCCCGAGTTACCCGGAATACGAGCAGTACTTC.

The chain is built from TRBV20-1 and TRBJ1-5; no definite D call. Trimming left V 7 bases short and J 4 bases short, with 11 bases between. Germline CDR1 reads DFQATT; CDR2 reads SNEGSKA (reference sequence). The CDR3 contains 12 residues. The CDR3 sequence: CSGQAPNQPQHF. DNA for the CDR3: TGCAGTGGTCAGGCACCTAATCAGCCCCAGCATTTT.

This clonotype was counted many times. The chain is built from TRBV24-1 and TRBJ2-3; no reliable D call. CDR3 length equals 14 residues. Germline values: CDR1 KGHDR, CDR2 SFDVKD. V was trimmed by 1 base and J by 8 bases, leaving 12 bases between them. The CDR3 is CATSDFGNSGTQYF. The CDR3 DNA is TGTGCCACCAGTGATTTCGGCAACTCGGGTACGCAGTATTTT.

This clonotype has at least ten counts. J is TRBJ2-7 and V is TRBV29-1; D tentatively reads TRBD1 or TRBD2 (6 bases each). The CDR3 contains 13 residues. Per the germline V gene, CDR1 is SQVTM and CDR2 is ANQGSEA. The V end was cut by 5 bases, the J end by 2 bases, with 13 bases between. The CDR3 sequence is CSVRGAGAYEQYF. CDR3 DNA: TGCAGCGTTAGGGGGGCAGGGGCCTACGAGCAGTACTTC.

This clonotype was seen at least ten times. The CDR3, as DNA: TGTGCCAGCAAACCCGGACTAGCGGGGGACCCGAACACCGGGGAGCTGTTTTTT. This encodes CASKPGLAGDPNTGELFF. The genes are TRBV21-1 and TRBJ2-2; TRBD2, as called in the table, went unchecked against the DNA. TRBV21-1 is listed as a pseudogene. There are 18 residues in the CDR3.

This clonotype was counted at least ten times. V and J are TRBV5-5 and TRBJ1-1; no reliable D call. CDR1 SGHKS and CDR2 YYEKEE come from the germline V gene (reference sequence). The V end lost 4 bases, the J end lost 3 bases, and 16 bases lay between the germline ends. This CDR3 has 15 residues. The CDR3 here is CASSPDLNRYTEAFF. The CDR3 region has the DNA TGTGCCAGCAGCCCGGATTTGAACCGGTACACTGAAGCTTTCTTT.

The chain joins TRBV7-9 to TRBJ2-1; D is undetermined. There are 17 residues in the CDR3. Deletions cut 4 bases from V and 0 bases from J, with 16 bases between. Germline loops: CDR1 SEHNR, CDR2 FQNEAQ (reference sequence). CDR3: CASSSTSTESSYNEQFF. For the CDR3, the DNA is TGTGCCAGCAGCTCGACATCTACCGAAAGCTCCTACAATGAGCAGTTCTTC.

This clonotype was seen repeatedly, ten times or more. The CDR3, as DNA: TGTGCCAGCAGCTTAGTTACAGGCCTAGAGGGCACAGATACGCAGTATTTT. The encoded protein is CASSLVTGLEGTDTQYF. V is TRBV7-6 and J is TRBJ2-3; weak D call: TRBD1 (5 bases). Trimming stripped 1 base from V and 1 base from J, with 15 bases between. There are 17 residues in the CDR3. Looked up from germline, CDR1 is SGHVS and CDR2 is FNYEAQ. The whole variable domain, filled in from reference TRBV7-6 and TRBJ2-3, reads GAGVSQSPRYKVTKRGQDVALRCDPISGHVSLYWYRQALGQGPEFLTYFNYEAQQDKSGLPNDRFSAERPEGSISTLTIQRTEQRDSAMYRCASSLVTGLEGTDTQYFGPGTRLTVL.

In its sample, this clonotype was seen many times. This chain links TRBV6-2 or TRBV6-3 with TRBJ1-1; 12 nucleotides match TRBD1. Germline-derived CDR1 and CDR2 are MNHEY and SVGEGT. The trim removed 6 bases at V and 7 bases at J, leaving 9 bases unmatched. The CDR3 runs to 15 residues. DNA for the CDR3: TGTGCCAGCAGCCTCCAGGGACAGGGGGCCGGTGAAGCTTTCTTT. It translates to CASSLQGQGAGEAFF.

This clonotype was recorded at least ten times. V usage is TRBV7-8 and J usage is TRBJ1-5; D might be TRBD1 (6 bases). The CDR3 has 16 residues. V gave up 6 bases and J gave up 0 bases, with 15 bases separating them. Per the germline V gene, CDR1 is SGHVS and CDR2 is FQNEAQ. The DNA of the CDR3 is TGTGCCAGCAGTGGTACAGGGACTAATAGCAATCAGCCCCAGCATTTT. It yields the protein CASSGTGTNSNQPQHF.

Many counts were recorded for this clonotype. The V gene is TRBV7-9, the J gene TRBJ2-7, with D possibly called TRBD1 or TRBD2 (6 bases each). CDR1 and CDR2 (germline): SEHNR, FQNEAQ (reference sequence). CDR3 length: 15 residues. V shed 10 bases and J shed 4 bases, with 23 bases lying between them. CDR3 loop: CAIALWQGRRYEQYF. DNA of the CDR3: TGTGCCATAGCATTATGGCAGGGGAGGCGGTACGAGCAGTACTTC.

Ten or more counts support this clonotype. The chain combines TRBV12-3 or TRBV12-4 with TRBJ2-1; D not certain. The V end was cut by 3 bases, the J end by 0 bases, with 12 bases between. The CDR3 sequence is 16 residues long. As DNA, the CDR3 is TGTGCCAGCAGTTTCGACGGGCCCAGCTCCTACAATGAGCAGTTCTTC. Translation gives CASSFDGPSSYNEQFF.

The V call is TRBV7-2, the J call TRBJ2-5, with a tentative D call TRBD2 (5 bases). This CDR3 has 14 residues. Germline CDR1 SGHTA, CDR2 FQGNSA. V shed 3 bases and J shed 5 bases, with 13 bases lying between them. CDR3 amino acids: CASSLRPSRETQYF. The CDR3, as DNA: TGTGCCAGCAGCTTGAGGCCTAGCCGGGAGACCCAGTACTTC.

The sample holds many counts of this clonotype. This chain connects TRBV7-6 to TRBJ2-1; 7 bases map to TRBD1. J gave up 4 bases and V 4 bases, and 13 bases lay outside the gene matches. Germline CDR1 reads SGHVS; CDR2 reads FNYEAQ. CDR3 size: 17 residues. The CDR3, as DNA: TGTGCCAGCAGCTCTGGGTCCGGGACAGAAGTTTACAATGAGCAGTTCTTC. Amino acid sequence: CASSSGSGTEVYNEQFF.

This clonotype was picked up many times. The J gene is TRBJ2-1, the V gene TRBV7-2, with D perhaps assigned TRBD1 or TRBD2 (5 bases each). V lost 2 bases and J 2 bases, leaving 10 bases between the germline ends. CDR3 length equals 15 residues. CDR1 and CDR2 from the germline V gene are SGHTA and FQGNSA. The CDR3 nucleotides read TGTGCCAGCAGCTTACAGGGAGCCCCCTACAATGAGCAGTTCTTC. Its translation is CASSLQGAPYNEQFF.

The V gene is TRBV7-2, the J gene TRBJ2-1; TRBD1 agrees at 8 bases. The CDR3 is 15 amino acids. Trimming cost V 5 bases and J 4 bases; bases outside gene matches: 7. Germline V gene sequence: CDR1 SGHTA, CDR2 FQGNSA. The CDR3 protein is CASSLSGQAYNEQFF. The CDR3 DNA sequence: TGTGCCAGCAGCCTTTCGGGACAGGCTTACAATGAGCAGTTCTTC.

This clonotype was counted many times. J is TRBJ2-7 and V is TRBV9; D is unclear. Germline loops: CDR1 SGDLS, CDR2 YYNGEE. V lost 5 bases and J 3 bases, leaving 12 bases between the germline ends. The CDR3 loop spans 13 amino acids. CDR3 coding DNA: TGTGCCAGCAGTGCTGGACCGAACTACGAGCAGTACTTC. Translating it yields CASSAGPNYEQYF.